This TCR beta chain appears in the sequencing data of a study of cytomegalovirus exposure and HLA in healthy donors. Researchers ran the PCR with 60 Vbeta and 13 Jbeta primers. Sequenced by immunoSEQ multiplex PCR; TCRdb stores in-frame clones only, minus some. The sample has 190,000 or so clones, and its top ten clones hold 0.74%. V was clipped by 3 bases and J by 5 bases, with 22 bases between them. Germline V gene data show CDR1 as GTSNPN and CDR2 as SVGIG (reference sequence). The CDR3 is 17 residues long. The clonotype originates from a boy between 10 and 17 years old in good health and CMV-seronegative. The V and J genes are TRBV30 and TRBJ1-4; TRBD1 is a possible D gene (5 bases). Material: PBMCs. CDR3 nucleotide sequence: TGTGCCTGGAGGAAATTTGTGGTAGGGGCCGAAAATGAAAAACTGTTTTTT. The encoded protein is CAWRKFVVGAENEKLFF. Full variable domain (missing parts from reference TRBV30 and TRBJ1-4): SQTIHQWPATLVQPVGSPLSLECTVEGTSNPNLYWYRQAAGRGLQLLFYSVGIGQISSEVPQNLSASRPQDRQFILSSKKLLLSDSGFYLCAWRKFVVGAENEKLFFGSGTQLSVL.